This is a list of T cell receptor beta chains from one sample in a study of blood T cell repertoires in COVID-19. Only in-frame clones appear in the TCRdb table, and some are missing; sequencing was by immunoSEQ multiplex PCR. The table shows 150,000 or so clones, with roughly 80% occurring only once. The sequenced material came from peripheral blood. The receptors come from an older woman with acute or convalescent COVID-19. CDR3s include the opening cysteine and the closing phenylalanine or tryptophan. D genes are given only for firm matches. Clone size, where shown, is once, few, many, or a class for clones that have expanded.

TGTGCCAGCAGCTGGGACAGCCCGGCGGATGGCTACACCTTC | CASSWDSPADGYTF | TRBJ1-2 | TRBV5-4 | TRBD1 | -
TGTGCCAGCAGACAACCGGGACAGGGGAATTCACCCCTCCACTTT | CASRQPGQGNSPLHF | TRBJ1-6 | TRBV7-9 | TRBD1 | -
TGTGCCAGCAGCTGGGGGACAGCCGGAAACGGACCCCTCCACTTT | CASSWGTAGNGPLHF | TRBJ1-6 | TRBV5-4 | TRBD1 | -
TGCGCCAGCAGCTTGATCTGGGACAGACGTTACCTTACTTATGGCTACACCTTC | CASSLIWDRRYLTYGYTF | TRBJ1-2 | TRBV5-1 | TRBD1 | many
TGTGCCAGCAGCTTAGTGGGAGGGGGCCAAGAGACCCAGTACTTC | CASSLVGGGQETQYF | TRBJ2-5 | TRBV7-3 | - | -
TGCGCCAGCAGCTTGAGGGCAGGGGGCATGCATACTGAAGCTTTCTTT | CASSLRAGGMHTEAFF | TRBJ1-1 | TRBV5-1 | TRBD1 | -
TGTGCCAGCAGCGTAGGTACTAGTTCAGTCACAGATACGCAGTATTTT | CASSVGTSSVTDTQYF | TRBJ2-3 | TRBV9 | - | -
TGCAGCGTGGCGGGGGGTAATTACTATGGCTACACCTTC | CSVAGGNYYGYTF | TRBJ1-2 | TRBV29-1 | - | once
TGCGCCAGCAGCTTGGCGGCTAGCTCCTACGAGCAGTACTTC | CASSLAASSYEQYF | TRBJ2-7 | TRBV5-1 | - | -
TGTGCCTGGAGACATCAGGGATTGTACACAGATACGCAGTATTTT | CAWRHQGLYTDTQYF | TRBJ2-3 | TRBV30 | - | few
TGTGCCAGCAGTTATATGGGAACGGGGGATAATGAAAAACTGTTTTTT | CASSYMGTGDNEKLFF | TRBJ1-4 | TRBV6-2/TRBV6-3 | - | -
TGTGCCACCAAGGAGGGGGGGCCCCGAGATACGCAGTATTTT | CATKEGGPRDTQYF | TRBJ2-3 | TRBV19 | - | -
TGTGCCAGCAGATCACCGGGACAGGGCGCTAACTATGGCTACACCTTC | CASRSPGQGANYGYTF | TRBJ1-2 | TRBV28 | TRBD1 | -
TGTGCCAGCAGTTTGGGACAGGGGGGCTTGGGGGCTTTCTTT | CASSLGQGGLGAFF | TRBJ1-1 | TRBV27 | TRBD1 | -
TGTGCCAGCAGTCCCCGGGAGCACTATGGCTACACCTTC | CASSPREHYGYTF | TRBJ1-2 | TRBV6-1 | - | -
TGTGCCAGCAGCTTCCAGGGAGGAGAGACCCAGTACTTC | CASSFQGGETQYF | TRBJ2-5 | TRBV3-1/TRBV3-2 | - | -
TGCAGCGTCGATTTAGGACAGGGCCGCGAGCAGTACTTC | CSVDLGQGREQYF | TRBJ2-7 | TRBV29-1 | TRBD1 | -
TGTGCCAGCAGCTGGGCAGTCGGCGACTCTGGAAACACCATATATTTT | CASSWAVGDSGNTIYF | TRBJ1-3 | TRBV5-5 | - | -
TGTGCCAGCAGCTTATATGTCGGCAGGGACAATGGCTACACCTTC | CASSLYVGRDNGYTF | TRBJ1-2 | TRBV7-2 | - | -
TGTGCCAGCAGCTTAACAGGGGGAGGCGAAAAACTGTTTTTT | CASSLTGGGEKLFF | TRBJ1-4 | TRBV7-9 | TRBD1 | -
TGCGCCAGCAGCAGAGGACAGGGTAGCACAGATACGCAGTATTTT | CASSRGQGSTDTQYF | TRBJ2-3 | TRBV5-1 | TRBD1 | once
TGCGCCAGCAGCGCCTTGGTGGGGCACGCTGAAGCTTTCTTT | CASSALVGHAEAFF | TRBJ1-1 | TRBV4-1 | - | -
TGTGCCAGTAGTAAGGGACTAGCGGGGGGTGAGTCTACCGGGGAGCTGTTTTTT | CASSKGLAGGESTGELFF | TRBJ2-2 | TRBV19 | TRBD2 | -
TGTGCCACCAGTGACCTCCAGGGTAGGAGCGGCTACACCTTC | CATSDLQGRSGYTF | TRBJ1-2 | TRBV24-1 | - | -
TGTGCCAGCAGTGTTACGGGGCGGGGGGGCAAAAATGAGCAGTTCTTC | CASSVTGRGGKNEQFF | TRBJ2-1 | TRBV6-1 | TRBD2 | -
TGTGCCAGCAGCTTTGGACAGGGGGCCGGCTACACCTTC | CASSFGQGAGYTF | TRBJ1-2 | TRBV11-2 | TRBD1 | few
TGTGCCAGCAGTTTAAGGTCTAGCGGGGGAGAGACCCAGTACTTC | CASSLRSSGGETQYF | TRBJ2-5 | TRBV27 | TRBD2 | -
TGTGCCAGCAGAGCAGGTGGTACGGACACTGAAGCTTTCTTT | CASRAGGTDTEAFF | TRBJ1-1 | TRBV7-9 | - | -
TGTGCCAGCAGTCGTACAGGAACAACTAATGAAAAACTGTTTTTT | CASSRTGTTNEKLFF | TRBJ1-4 | TRBV7-8 | - | -
TGCGCCAGCAGCAAGGGACTAGCGGGGATTCGTTCCTACAATGAGCAGTTCTTC | CASSKGLAGIRSYNEQFF | TRBJ2-1 | TRBV5-1 | TRBD2 | -
TGTGCCTGGGACAGGGACAATGAGCAGTTCTTC | CAWDRDNEQFF | TRBJ2-1 | TRBV30 | TRBD1 | -
TGCGCCAGCAGCCTGGGACAGGGGAAGACCGGGGAGCTGTTTTTT | CASSLGQGKTGELFF | TRBJ2-2 | TRBV5-1 | TRBD1 | -
TGCGCCAGCAGCATAGGTAGGACAGGGACCTATGGCTACACCTTC | CASSIGRTGTYGYTF | TRBJ1-2 | TRBV4-1 | TRBD1 | -